This entry features one T cell receptor (beta chain) sequence. Sequencing used immunoSEQ multiplex PCR; TCRdb keeps in-frame clones, though not all of them. The table includes tens of thousands of clones, just over 90% detected once. This entry comes from a study of a mutant IDH1 vaccine in newly diagnosed glioma. Study context: Most patients had received both radiotherapy and temozolomide, the prior options being radiotherapy, temozolomide, or both.

Time point described: baseline, week 1 (first vaccination visit). Specified treatment: pre-vaccination baseline after standard-of-care therapy. The V gene lost 7 bases and the J gene lost 6 bases, with 18 bases spanning the gap. Germline V gene lookup returns CDR1 MNHNY and CDR2 SVGAGI (reference sequence). The CDR3 contains 15 residues. V is TRBV6-6 and J is TRBJ2-2; a possible D gene is TRBD2 (6 bases). The source material was PBMCs, sampled from a glioma patient treated with radiotherapy, temozolomide or both. This TCR came from a man in his forties with glioma. The DNA of the CDR3 is TGTGCCAGCACCAAAGTTTGGGGGGAAGCCGGGGAGCTGTTTTTT. Translation gives CASTKVWGEAGELFF.